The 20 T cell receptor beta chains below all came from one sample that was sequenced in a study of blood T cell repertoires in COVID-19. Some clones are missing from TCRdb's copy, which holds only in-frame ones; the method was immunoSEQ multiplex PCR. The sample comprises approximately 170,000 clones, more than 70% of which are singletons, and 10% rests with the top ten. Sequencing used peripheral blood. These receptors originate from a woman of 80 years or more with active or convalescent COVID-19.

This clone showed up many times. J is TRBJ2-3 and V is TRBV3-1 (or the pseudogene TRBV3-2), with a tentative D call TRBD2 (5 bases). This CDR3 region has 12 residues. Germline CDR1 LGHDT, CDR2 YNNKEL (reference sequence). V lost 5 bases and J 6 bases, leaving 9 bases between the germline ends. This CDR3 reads CASSKLGDTQYF. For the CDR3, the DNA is TGTGCCAGCAGCAAACTAGGGGATACGCAGTATTTT.

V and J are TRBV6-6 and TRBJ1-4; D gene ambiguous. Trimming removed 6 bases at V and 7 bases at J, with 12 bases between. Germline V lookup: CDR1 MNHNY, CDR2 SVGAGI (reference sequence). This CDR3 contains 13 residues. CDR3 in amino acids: CASSPLEAEKLFF. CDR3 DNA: TGTGCCAGCAGCCCTCTAGAGGCTGAAAAACTGTTTTTT.

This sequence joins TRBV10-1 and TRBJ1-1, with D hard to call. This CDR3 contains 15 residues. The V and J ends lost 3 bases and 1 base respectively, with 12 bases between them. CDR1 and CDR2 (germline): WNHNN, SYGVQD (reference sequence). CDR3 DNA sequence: TGCGCCAGCAGTGATTCGAAGCGGGGGAACACTGAAGCTTTCTTT. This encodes CASSDSKRGNTEAFF.

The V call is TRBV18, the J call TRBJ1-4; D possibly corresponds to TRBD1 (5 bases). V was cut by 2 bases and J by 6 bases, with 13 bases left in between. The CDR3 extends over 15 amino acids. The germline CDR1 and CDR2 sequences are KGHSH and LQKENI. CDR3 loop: CASSPEAGSDEKLFF. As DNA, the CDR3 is TGTGCCAGCTCACCAGAGGCAGGGTCCGATGAAAAACTGTTTTTT. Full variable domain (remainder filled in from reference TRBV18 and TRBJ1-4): NAGVMQNPRHLVRRRGQEARLRCSPMKGHSHVYWYRQLPEEGLKFMVYLQKENIIDESGMPKERFSAEFPKEGPSILRIQQVVRGDSAAYFCASSPEAGSDEKLFFGSGTQLSVL.

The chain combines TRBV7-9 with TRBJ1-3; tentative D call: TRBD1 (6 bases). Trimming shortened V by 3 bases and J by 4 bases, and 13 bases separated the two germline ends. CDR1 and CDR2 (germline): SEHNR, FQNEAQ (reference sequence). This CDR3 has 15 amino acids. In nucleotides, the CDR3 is TGTGCCAGCAGCTTGAGTCAGGGGCGAGGAAACACCATATATTTT. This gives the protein CASSLSQGRGNTIYF.

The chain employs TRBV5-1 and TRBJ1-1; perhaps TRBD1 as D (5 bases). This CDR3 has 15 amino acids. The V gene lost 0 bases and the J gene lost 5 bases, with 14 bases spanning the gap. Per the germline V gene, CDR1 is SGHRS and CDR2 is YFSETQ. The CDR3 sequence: CASSLVGAEGTEAFF. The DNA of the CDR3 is TGCGCCAGCAGCTTGGTTGGGGCCGAAGGGACTGAAGCTTTCTTT.

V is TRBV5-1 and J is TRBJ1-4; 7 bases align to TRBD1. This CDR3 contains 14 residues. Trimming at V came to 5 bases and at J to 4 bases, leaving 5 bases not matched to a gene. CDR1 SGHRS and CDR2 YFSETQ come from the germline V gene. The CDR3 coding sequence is TGCGCCAGCAGAGCTGGGACAGTTAATGAAAAACTGTTTTTT. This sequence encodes CASRAGTVNEKLFF.

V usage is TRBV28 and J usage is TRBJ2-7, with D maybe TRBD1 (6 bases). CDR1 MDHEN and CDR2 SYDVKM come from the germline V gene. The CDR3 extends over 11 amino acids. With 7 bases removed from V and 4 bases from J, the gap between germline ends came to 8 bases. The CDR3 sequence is CASTTGYEQYF. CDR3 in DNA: TGTGCCAGCACCACAGGGTACGAGCAGTACTTC.

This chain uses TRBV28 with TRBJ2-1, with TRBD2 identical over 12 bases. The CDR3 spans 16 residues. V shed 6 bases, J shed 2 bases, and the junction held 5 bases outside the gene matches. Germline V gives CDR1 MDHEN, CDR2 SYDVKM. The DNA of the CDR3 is TGTGCCAGCAGCACGGGACTAGCGGGTCCCTACAATGAGCAGTTCTTC. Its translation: CASSTGLAGPYNEQFF. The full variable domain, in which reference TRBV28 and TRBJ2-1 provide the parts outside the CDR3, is DVKVTQSSRYLVKRTGEKVFLECVQDMDHENMFWYRQDPGLGLRLIYFSYDVKMKEKGDIPEGYSVSREKKERFSLILESASTNQTSMYLCASSTGLAGPYNEQFFGPGTRLTVL.

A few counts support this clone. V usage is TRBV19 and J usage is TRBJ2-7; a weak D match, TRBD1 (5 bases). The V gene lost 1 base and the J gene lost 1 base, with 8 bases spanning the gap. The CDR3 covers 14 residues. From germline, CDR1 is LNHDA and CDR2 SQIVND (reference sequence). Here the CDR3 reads CASSIVQGSYEQYF. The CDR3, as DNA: TGTGCCAGTAGTATAGTCCAGGGTTCCTACGAGCAGTACTTC.

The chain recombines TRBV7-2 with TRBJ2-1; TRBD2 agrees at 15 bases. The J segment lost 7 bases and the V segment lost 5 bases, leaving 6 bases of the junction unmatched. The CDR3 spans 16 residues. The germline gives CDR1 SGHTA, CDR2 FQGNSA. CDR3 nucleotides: TGTGCCAGCAGCCCTTGGACTAGCGGGAGGGGAAATGAGCAGTTCTTC. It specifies CASSPWTSGRGNEQFF.

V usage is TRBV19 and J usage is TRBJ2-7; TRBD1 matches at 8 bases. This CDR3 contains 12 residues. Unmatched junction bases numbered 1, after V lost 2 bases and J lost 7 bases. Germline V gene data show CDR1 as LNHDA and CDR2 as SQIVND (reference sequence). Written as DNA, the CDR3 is TGTGCCAGTAGTATACGGGACAGGGAGCAGTACTTC. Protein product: CASSIRDREQYF. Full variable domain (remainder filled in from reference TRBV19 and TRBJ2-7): DGGITQSPKYLFRKEGQNVTLSCEQNLNHDAMYWYRQDPGQGLRLIYYSQIVNDFQKGDIAEGYSVSREKKESFPLTVTSAQKNPTAFYLCASSIRDREQYFGPGTRLTVT.

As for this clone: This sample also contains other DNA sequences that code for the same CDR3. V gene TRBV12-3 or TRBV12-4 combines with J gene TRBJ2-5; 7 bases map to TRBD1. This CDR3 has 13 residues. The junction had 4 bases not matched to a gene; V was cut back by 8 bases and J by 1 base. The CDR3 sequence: CASRRDSQETQYF. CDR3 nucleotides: TGTGCCAGCCGAAGGGACAGCCAAGAGACCCAGTACTTC.

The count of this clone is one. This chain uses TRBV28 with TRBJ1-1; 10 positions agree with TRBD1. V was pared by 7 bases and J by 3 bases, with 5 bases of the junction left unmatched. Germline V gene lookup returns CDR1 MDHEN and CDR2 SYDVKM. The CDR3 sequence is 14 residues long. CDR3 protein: CASKPGQGYTEAFF. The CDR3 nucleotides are TGTGCCAGCAAACCGGGACAGGGGTACACTGAAGCTTTCTTT.

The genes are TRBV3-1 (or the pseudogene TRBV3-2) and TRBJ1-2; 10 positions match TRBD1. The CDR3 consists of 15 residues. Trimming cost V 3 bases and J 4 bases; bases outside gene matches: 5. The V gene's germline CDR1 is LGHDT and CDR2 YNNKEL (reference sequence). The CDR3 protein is CASSHGDRGGYGYTF. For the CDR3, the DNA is TGTGCCAGCAGCCATGGGGACAGGGGAGGCTATGGCTACACCTTC.

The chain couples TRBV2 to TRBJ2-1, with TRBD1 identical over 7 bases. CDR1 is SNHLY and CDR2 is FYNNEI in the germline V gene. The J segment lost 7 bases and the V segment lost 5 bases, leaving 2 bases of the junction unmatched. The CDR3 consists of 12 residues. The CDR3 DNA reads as TGTGCCAGCAGTTCCAGGGGGAATGAGCAGTTCTTC. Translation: CASSSRGNEQFF.

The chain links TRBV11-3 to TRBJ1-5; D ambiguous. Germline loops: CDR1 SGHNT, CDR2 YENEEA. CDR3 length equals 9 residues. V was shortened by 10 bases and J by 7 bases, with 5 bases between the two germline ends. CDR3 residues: CANMQPQHF. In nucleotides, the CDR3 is TGTGCCAACATGCAGCCCCAGCATTTT.

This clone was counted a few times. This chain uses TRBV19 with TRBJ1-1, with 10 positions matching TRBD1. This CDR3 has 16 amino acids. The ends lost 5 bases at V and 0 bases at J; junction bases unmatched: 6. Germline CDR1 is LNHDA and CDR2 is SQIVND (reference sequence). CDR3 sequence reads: CASSGRQGAMNTEAFF. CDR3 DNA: TGTGCCAGTAGTGGTAGACAGGGGGCTATGAACACTGAAGCTTTCTTT.

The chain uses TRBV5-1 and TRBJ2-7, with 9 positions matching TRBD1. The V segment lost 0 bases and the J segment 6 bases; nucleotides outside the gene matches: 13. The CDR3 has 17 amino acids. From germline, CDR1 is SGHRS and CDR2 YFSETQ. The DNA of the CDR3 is TGCGCCAGCAGCTTGGCCAATTCGGGGACAGGGCCCTCCGAGCAGTACTTC. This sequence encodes CASSLANSGTGPSEQYF.

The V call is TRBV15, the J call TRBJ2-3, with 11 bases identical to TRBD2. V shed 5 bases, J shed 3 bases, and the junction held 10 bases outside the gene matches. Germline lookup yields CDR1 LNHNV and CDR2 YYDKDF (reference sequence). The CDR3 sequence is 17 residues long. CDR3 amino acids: CATSAGVRTSGTDTQYF. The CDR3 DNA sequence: TGTGCCACCAGCGCCGGAGTAAGGACTAGCGGGACAGATACGCAGTATTTT.